This TCR beta chain is from a study of memory CD4+ T cells and cytomegalovirus serostatus. For the study at large: Healthy Belgian adult donors included roughly nine CMV-positive and some 24 CMV-negative people.

Single viable CD3+CD4+CD8-CD45RO+ cells were sorted as the memory CD4+ T cells. Sequenced by immunoSEQ multiplex PCR; TCRdb stores in-frame clones only, minus some. The repertoire holds 35,000 to 55,000 clones, roughly 78% seen once, with approximately 1% in the top ten. Turning to this clone: The junction does not match germline at one end; this may be a read error.

This CDR3 comprises 11 residues. CDR1 is SGHDT, CDR2 YYEEEE, per germline. The receptor's source is an adult in good health and CMV-seronegative. Sequencing was done on a sample of memory CD4+ T cells from blood. V is TRBV5-6 and J is TRBJ1-1; D possibly corresponds to TRBD1 (5 bases). Written as DNA, the CDR3 is TGTGCCAGCCGGGGCAGGACTGAAGCTTCCTTT. Residues: CASRGRTEASF.